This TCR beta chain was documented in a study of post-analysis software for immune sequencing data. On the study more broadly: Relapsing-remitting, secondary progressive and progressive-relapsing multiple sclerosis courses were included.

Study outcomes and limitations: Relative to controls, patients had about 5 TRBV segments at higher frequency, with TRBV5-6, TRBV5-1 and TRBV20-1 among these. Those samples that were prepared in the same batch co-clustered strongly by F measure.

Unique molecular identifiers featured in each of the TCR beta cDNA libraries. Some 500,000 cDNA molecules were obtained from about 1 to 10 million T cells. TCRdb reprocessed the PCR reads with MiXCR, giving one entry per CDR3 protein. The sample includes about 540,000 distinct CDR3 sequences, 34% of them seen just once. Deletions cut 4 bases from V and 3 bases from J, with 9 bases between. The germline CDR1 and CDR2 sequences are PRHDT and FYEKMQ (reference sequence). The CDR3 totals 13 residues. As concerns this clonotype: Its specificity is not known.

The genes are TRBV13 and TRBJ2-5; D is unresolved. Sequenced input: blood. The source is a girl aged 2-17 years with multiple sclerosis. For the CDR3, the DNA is TGTGCCAGCAGCTCCCACAACAAAGAGACCCAGTACTTC. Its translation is CASSSHNKETQYF.